What follows are 12 T cell receptor beta chains derived from one specimen sequenced in a study of molecular identifiers for immune sequencing clone quantification. MiXCR, run by TCRdb on the PCR reads, gives a single entry per CDR3 protein. The sample has about 640,000 distinct CDR3 sequences, just under 20% seen once. The sequenced sample consisted of naive CD8+ T cells from blood, with Jurkat cell RNA spiked in. Subset defined: FACS-sorted CD8+CD4-CCR7+CD45RA+ naive T cells. The source of these receptors is a human donor in good health. Some libraries in this study had Jurkat cell RNA spiked in.

Concerning this clonotype: Being one base from a much bigger clone, this may be a read error. The genes are TRBV19 and TRBJ2-7; perhaps TRBD1 as D (6 bases). Trimming cost V 4 bases and J 8 bases, with 12 bases left between them. The CDR3 consists of 12 residues. Germline V gives CDR1 LNHDA, CDR2 SQIVND (reference sequence). The CDR3 DNA reads as TGTGCCAGTAGTACAGGGGCAACTAAGCAGTACTTC. This gives the protein CASSTGATKQYF.

This clonotype came up many times. J is TRBJ1-4 and V is TRBV6-2 or TRBV6-3; tentatively, D is TRBD1 (5 bases). The CDR3 length is 13 residues. V lost 6 bases and J lost 6, with 11 bases in between. Germline V gives CDR1 MNHEY, CDR2 SVGEGT. CDR3 nucleotide sequence: TGTGCCAGCAGGATCCGGGACCATGAAAAACTGTTTTTT. As protein: CASRIRDHEKLFF.

This clonotype was counted a few times. V gene TRBV11-2 combines with J gene TRBJ2-1; a possible D gene is TRBD1 (6 bases). Trimming removed 1 base from V and 5 bases from J, with 15 bases in between. CDR1 and CDR2 from the germline V gene are SGHAT and FQNNGV. The CDR3 has 16 residues. Here the CDR3 reads CASSLARGGADNEQFF. CDR3 coding DNA: TGTGCCAGCAGCTTAGCCAGAGGGGGAGCGGACAATGAGCAGTTCTTC. Full variable domain (missing parts from reference TRBV11-2 and TRBJ2-1): EAGVAQSPRYKIIEKRQSVAFWCNPISGHATLYWYQQILGQGPKLLIQFQNNGVVDDSQLPKDRFSAERLKGVDSTLKIQPAKLEDSAVYLCASSLARGGADNEQFFGPGTRLTVL.

This clonotype was recorded many times. J is TRBJ2-7 and V is TRBV7-2; either TRBD1 or TRBD2 may supply D (6 bases each). Germline V lookup: CDR1 SGHTA, CDR2 FQGNSA. The CDR3 runs 16 residues. Trimming cost V 4 bases and J 4 bases, with 20 bases left between them. The CDR3 nucleotides are TGTGCCAGCAGCTGGGGGGCGGCTAGCGACTGGTACGAGCAGTACTTC. This sequence encodes CASSWGAASDWYEQYF.

This clonotype was detected only a few times. CDR3 coding DNA: TGTGCCATCAGTGAGGGGGCGAGTTCAGGTTCACCCCTCCACTTT. Its protein product is CAISEGASSGSPLHF. The V call is TRBV10-3, the J call TRBJ1-6; weak D call: TRBD1 (5 bases). Trimming cost V 2 bases and J 9 bases, with 14 bases left between them. CDR3 length: 15 amino acids. Looked up from germline, CDR1 is ENHRY and CDR2 is SYGVKD.

The rearrangement uses TRBV19 and TRBJ2-3; 8 positions agree with TRBD2. Trimming cost V 5 bases and J 1 base; bases outside gene matches: 11. Germline CDR1 LNHDA, CDR2 SQIVND (reference sequence). CDR3 length equals 17 residues. CDR3 sequence reads: CASSELTSDLRTDTQYF. The CDR3 DNA is TGTGCCAGTAGTGAACTGACTAGCGACTTACGCACAGATACGCAGTATTTT. Based on the CDR3 plus reference TRBV19 and TRBJ2-3, the full variable domain is DGGITQSPKYLFRKEGQNVTLSCEQNLNHDAMYWYRQDPGQGLRLIYYSQIVNDFQKGDIAEGYSVSREKKESFPLTVTSAQKNPTAFYLCASSELTSDLRTDTQYFGPGTRLTVL.

This clonotype showed up many times. This chain uses TRBV11-2 with TRBJ2-7; D is undetermined. This CDR3 region has 14 residues. CDR1 SGHAT and CDR2 FQNNGV come from the germline V gene. Trimming took 5 bases from V and 1 from J, leaving 12 bases between them. CDR3 in amino acids: CASSANPSSYEQYF. The CDR3 bases are TGTGCCAGCAGCGCCAACCCCTCGTCCTACGAGCAGTACTTC. Together with reference TRBV11-2 and TRBJ2-7, the CDR3 gives the full variable domain: EAGVAQSPRYKIIEKRQSVAFWCNPISGHATLYWYQQILGQGPKLLIQFQNNGVVDDSQLPKDRFSAERLKGVDSTLKIQPAKLEDSAVYLCASSANPSSYEQYFGPGTRLTVT.

This clonotype was observed at least ten times. The V gene is TRBV28, the J gene TRBJ2-3; weak D call: TRBD1 (6 bases). This CDR3 comprises 15 residues. In germline, CDR1 is MDHEN, CDR2 SYDVKM. Trimming shortened V by 10 bases and J by 2 bases, and 19 bases separated the two germline ends. DNA for the CDR3: TGTGCCACAAGAAGTGGGCAGGGGATCACAGATACGCAGTATTTT. It translates to CATRSGQGITDTQYF.

This clonotype was observed at least ten times. The chain has TRBV29-1 and TRBJ2-7; D gene unclear. CDR3 length: 14 amino acids. The V and J ends lost 5 bases and 0 bases respectively, with 14 bases between them. In germline, CDR1 is SQVTM, CDR2 ANQGSEA. In DNA, the CDR3 is TGCAGCGTTCATACCGGTGCCGGCTCCTACGAGCAGTACTTC. Translating gives CSVHTGAGSYEQYF.

With respect to this clonotype: With a much larger clone just one base away, this may be a read error. The V call is TRBV6-2 or TRBV6-3, the J call TRBJ2-1; D unclear. The CDR3 extends over 16 amino acids. Germline loops: CDR1 MNHEY, CDR2 SVGEGT. The chain's CDR3 is CASRPRTESSYNKQFF. In DNA form, the CDR3 reads TGTGCCAGCAGACCCCGGACGGAGAGCTCCTACAATAAGCAGTTCTTC.

About this clonotype itself: This may come from a read error, since a much larger clone is one base off. No conserved phenylalanine or tryptophan is present at the end of the CDR3, so a read error is the likely explanation. The CDR3 sequence: CASSIWREESGYTL. Here the CDR3 DNA reads TGTGCCAGTAGTATTTGGAGGGAAGAGAGTGGCTACACCCTC. V gene TRBV19 combines with J gene TRBJ1-2, with D unresolved. Trimming cost V 3 bases and J 7 bases, with 15 bases left between them. The CDR3 consists of 14 residues. Germline V lookup: CDR1 LNHDA, CDR2 SQIVND (reference sequence).

This clonotype was observed many times. The genes are TRBV9 and TRBJ1-4, with D unclear. The CDR3 covers 16 residues. Germline V CDR1 and CDR2: SGDLS, YYNGEE. The V end was cut by 3 bases, the J end by 4 bases, with 16 bases between. The CDR3 DNA sequence: TGTGCCAGCAGCGCCGGCGGGCAGGAAATTAATGAAAAACTGTTTTTT. Translated, it gives CASSAGGQEINEKLFF.